These T cell receptor beta chains were read from a single sample in a study of cytomegalovirus exposure and HLA in healthy donors. TCRdb keeps only in-frame clones here, not all; method: immunoSEQ multiplex PCR. This sample yields fewer than 120,000 clones, of which around 90% are seen a single time; about 1.9% belongs to the top ten. The sample was PBMCs. The receptors stem from a woman under 30 in good health and CMV-seronegative. CDR3s include the opening cysteine and the closing phenylalanine or tryptophan. A D gene is named only where the DNA matches it firmly.

d_gene,v_gene,j_gene,CDR3aa
TRBD1,TRBV27,TRBJ1-3,CASSWDRESSGNTIYF
NA,TRBV7-3,TRBJ1-1,CASSPTGGGTEAFF
NA,TRBV6-4,TRBJ2-3,CASSDTRADTQYF
TRBD1,TRBV11-3,TRBJ1-1,CASSRKTRDRGRTEAFF
TRBD2,TRBV13,TRBJ2-7,CASTQKAGSSYEQYF
NA,TRBV2,TRBJ1-5,CASSEQRRDQPQHF
TRBD1,TRBV9,TRBJ2-7,CASSAFSGTGASGEQYF
TRBD1,TRBV11-3,TRBJ2-7,CASSLAAGGEDEQYF
TRBD2,TRBV6-6,TRBJ2-7,CASAFGASGTYEQYF
TRBD2,TRBV12-5,TRBJ2-3,CASGFSGRAGDTQYF
TRBD2,TRBV2,TRBJ2-2,CASSVSGATGELFF
NA,TRBV29-1,TRBJ2-2,CSVDGQQTGELFF
TRBD1,TRBV19,TRBJ1-5,CASSMGQGNQPQHF
TRBD2,TRBV5-1,TRBJ2-3,CASSVLTLAGGDTDTQYF
NA,TRBV6-4,TRBJ2-1,CASSALYFTAATYNEQFF
TRBD1,TRBV27,TRBJ2-7,CASSRDQGAQYF
TRBD1,TRBV15,TRBJ1-1,CATSLGQGGTEAFF
NA,TRBV9,TRBJ2-2,CASSVVPQRGYGELFF
NA,TRBV29-1,TRBJ2-7,CSVERRMAGLVDEQYF
TRBD1,TRBV9,TRBJ1-2,CASSGRDRVRGGYTF
TRBD1,TRBV4-3,TRBJ2-7,CASSQDWGAGGNEQYF
NA,TRBV18,TRBJ1-5,CASSPGGVGQPQHF
NA,TRBV5-1,TRBJ2-1,CASSQGLRPNEQFF
TRBD2,TRBV29-1,TRBJ2-1,CSAQASGRYNEQFF
TRBD2,TRBV30,TRBJ2-5,CAWTSGRQYQETQYF
NA,TRBV19,TRBJ1-5,CASSMLGAGSNQPQHF
TRBD1,TRBV7-9,TRBJ1-5,CASTGQGGNQPQHF
NA,TRBV7-2,TRBJ1-3,CASSLAVASGNTIYF
TRBD1,TRBV5-1,TRBJ2-7,CASSWIVGQELASYEQYF
NA,TRBV5-4,TRBJ2-3,CASSFGSEGLVDTQYF
NA,TRBV4-2,TRBJ2-2,CASSQGRTGELFF
NA,TRBV9,TRBJ2-7,CASSAGTPSYEQYF
NA,TRBV30,TRBJ1-4,CAWKSQKLFF
NA,TRBV4-2,TRBJ2-3,CASSLKGDTQYF
NA,TRBV28,TRBJ1-1,CASTVLGGTEAFF
TRBD1,TRBV10-3,TRBJ2-2,CAIRRATGGSGELFF
TRBD2,TRBV6-5,TRBJ2-1,CASSPLAGDNEQFF
NA,TRBV19,TRBJ2-1,CASRVGAQVYNEQFF
NA,TRBV5-4,TRBJ1-1,CASSLAGGLNTEAFF
NA,TRBV5-1,TRBJ2-3,CASSPIALAASTDTQYF
NA,TRBV15,TRBJ1-6,CATSRGDGGSPLHF
TRBD1,TRBV11-2,TRBJ2-3,CASSATGNTDTQYF
TRBD1,TRBV28,TRBJ2-7,CASSLNLQGAARYF
TRBD1,TRBV27,TRBJ1-2,CASKGAAKGYGYTF
NA,TRBV7-3,TRBJ1-2,CASSPAGARSNGYTF
NA,TRBV5-4,TRBJ2-7,CASSSTSGTSSYEQYF
TRBD1,TRBV6-1,TRBJ2-7,CASTSSTGVTREYF
TRBD1,TRBV30,TRBJ1-6,CAWTVGTGYSPLHF
TRBD1,TRBV9,TRBJ1-2,CASSGDRHYGYTF
NA,TRBV2,TRBJ1-2,CASSDRAGGYTF
NA,TRBV19,TRBJ2-7,CASSSGRYEQYF
NA,TRBV5-1,TRBJ2-7,CASSFDSNRLYEQYF
NA,TRBV6-4,TRBJ2-3,CASSRTASTDTQYF
NA,TRBV7-2,TRBJ1-5,CASSLTVGEQPQHF
TRBD1,TRBV7-8,TRBJ1-1,CASSSMTGVMNTEAFF
TRBD2,TRBV27,TRBJ2-1,CASSSETSGLSYNEQFF
TRBD2,TRBV4-3,TRBJ2-2,CASSPGLAGGPGTGELFF
TRBD1,TRBV27,TRBJ2-7,CASSPGQYYEQYF
NA,TRBV19,TRBJ2-7,CASSTGGTYEQYF
NA,TRBV5-1,TRBJ1-1,CASSAIQANTEAFF